This T cell receptor (beta chain) came from a study of OX40 agonist ivuxolimab in advanced cancers. General study points: Among the nonresponders, some also had low normalized T-cell clonal expansion. Average numbers of expanded clones were greater in CD8+ T cells than in CD4+.

CDR3 length: 15 residues. Per germline, CDR1 SGHVS and CDR2 FNYEAQ. Trimming removed 5 bases at V and 4 bases at J, with 17 bases between. TCRdb keeps only in-frame clones here, not all; method: immunoSEQ multiplex PCR. The sample lists about 49,000 clones; about 86% were seen once. Comment on this clone: The antigen remains undetermined.

This receptor was taken from an adult with an advanced solid tumor such as melanoma, head and neck, liver or kidney cancer. The sample here was CD4+ or CD8+ T cells sorted from blood, taken in a trial of the OX40 agonist ivuxolimab. The rearrangement uses TRBV7-6 and TRBJ2-5, with D perhaps TRBD2 (5 bases). CDR3 region: CASSPLGSGRETQYF. CDR3 in DNA: TGTGCCAGCAGCCCCCTCGGAAGCGGTCGAGAGACCCAGTACTTC.